This is a list of T cell receptor beta chains from one sample in a study of cytotoxic CD8 clonotypes in ibrutinib-treated CLL. The table came from immunoSEQ multiplex PCR; TCRdb's copy has only in-frame clones and leaves some out. The profile shows about 140,000 clones, roughly 80% of them singletons. This specimen was PBMCs, taken after 12 months of ibrutinib treatment. Every receptor here comes from a human donor with chronic lymphocytic leukemia. Both conserved end residues are part of each CDR3. D genes are given only for firm matches. A clone size is listed for some rows: how often the clone was seen (once, few, many), or a class if it is expanded.

NA | NA | TRBJ2-1 | TRBV5-1 | CASSLSGDSPYNEQFF
TRBD1 | NA | TRBJ1-1 | TRBV5-1 | CASSPGQANTEAFF
TRBD1 | NA | TRBJ2-7 | TRBV4-1 | CASSQGQGDVYEQYF
NA | NA | TRBJ1-2 | TRBV4-2 | CASSQATSGEDGYTF
NA | NA | TRBJ1-4 | TRBV6-1 | CATRSRGGEKLFF
NA | NA | TRBJ1-1 | TRBV14 | CASSQAISGSGGAFF
TRBD2 | NA | TRBJ2-5 | TRBV27 | CASSLSPGGRQETQYF
NA | many | TRBJ2-3 | TRBV5-4 | CASSLKHFTDTQYF
TRBD2 | NA | TRBJ2-7 | TRBV9 | CASSPTSRLAYEQYF
NA | NA | TRBJ1-2 | TRBV21-1 | CASSKNRVLGYTF
NA | NA | TRBJ2-7 | TRBV4-2 | CASSQELSPYEQYF
NA | NA | TRBJ1-1 | TRBV10-1 | CASKLDPTGKNTEAFF
NA | NA | TRBJ2-6 | TRBV7-3 | CASSLGGAGANVLTF
NA | NA | TRBJ2-1 | TRBV2 | CASSSAHYNEQFF
NA | NA | TRBJ2-1 | TRBV19 | CASSSPVGTNEQFF
NA | NA | TRBJ2-7 | TRBV5-1 | CASSSGDSYEQYF
NA | NA | TRBJ2-6 | TRBV7-3 | CASSFLVGLGANVLTF
TRBD2 | NA | TRBJ2-7 | TRBV27 | CASSKWEGFEQYF
NA | NA | TRBJ2-1 | TRBV28 | CASSPLIVHEQFF
TRBD1 | NA | TRBJ2-7 | TRBV28 | CASSNTGVRGEQYF
NA | NA | TRBJ2-7 | TRBV4-2 | CASSQAGEIFYEQYF
NA | NA | TRBJ2-7 | TRBV5-8 | CASSFGGRGGSYEQYF
TRBD2 | NA | TRBJ2-3 | TRBV6-4 | CASSDLAGPSTDTQYF
TRBD1 | once | TRBJ2-7 | TRBV6-5 | CASTRTGMSYEQYF
TRBD2 | NA | TRBJ2-3 | TRBV19 | CASSILGGGKDTQYF
NA | NA | TRBJ2-1 | TRBV9 | CASSVEIGKVIHEQFF
NA | NA | TRBJ1-2 | TRBV25-1 | CASSESGPYGYTF
NA | NA | TRBJ2-2 | TRBV29-1 | CSVQGTGELFF
TRBD1 | few | TRBJ2-7 | TRBV10-3 | CAISESSIGQGEQYF
NA | NA | TRBJ2-1 | TRBV4-2 | CASSQYGVQFF
TRBD1 | few | TRBJ1-4 | TRBV5-1 | CASSLQGADEKLFF
TRBD1 | NA | TRBJ2-1 | TRBV6-1 | CASRDRAFSEQFF
TRBD2 | once | TRBJ2-2 | TRBV4-3 | CASSQDWLSSGRAYRELFF
NA | NA | TRBJ2-1 | TRBV11-3 | CASSHQGASYNEQFF
NA | NA | TRBJ2-1 | TRBV10-3 | CAISESRVFNEQFF
NA | NA | TRBJ2-5 | TRBV12-1 | CASTPPGLTKETQYF
NA | NA | TRBJ1-3 | TRBV9 | CASSVDSGVGNTIYF
NA | NA | TRBJ2-1 | TRBV6-5 | CASSYGRYNEQFF
TRBD2 | NA | TRBJ2-5 | TRBV11-2 | CASRLAGGEVTQYF
NA | NA | TRBJ2-3 | TRBV9 | CASSVEGGSGDTQYF
NA | few | TRBJ2-7 | TRBV4-3 | CASSQVAFYEQYF
NA | NA | TRBJ2-7 | TRBV18 | CASSFPGTAYEQYF
NA | NA | TRBJ2-6 | TRBV18 | CASSPRLAGTGANVLTF
TRBD2 | NA | TRBJ2-2 | TRBV10-3 | CAISTSGTANTGELFF
NA | once | TRBJ1-5 | TRBV5-1 | CASSLGDLGLAQPQHF
NA | NA | TRBJ2-3 | TRBV7-9 | CASSPGVPDTQYF
TRBD1 | few | TRBJ1-2 | TRBV7-2 | CASSSRTGTGWGGYTF
NA | NA | TRBJ1-6 | TRBV4-1 | CASGYNSPLHF
TRBD2 | NA | TRBJ2-7 | TRBV19 | CASSPGLALYEQYF
NA | few | TRBJ1-4 | TRBV4-1 | CASSPFGGTVVATNEKLFF
NA | NA | TRBJ2-3 | TRBV29-1 | CSVLSGTDTQYF
NA | NA | TRBJ2-5 | TRBV2 | CASSEQGGETQYF
NA | NA | TRBJ2-6 | TRBV25-1 | CASSEYEGPGANVLTF
TRBD2 | once | TRBJ2-7 | TRBV2 | CASRGGLAETYEQYF
NA | NA | TRBJ1-3 | TRBV5-6 | CASSLEPHSGNTIYF
NA | NA | TRBJ1-5 | TRBV28 | CASSSGGGSNQPQHF
NA | NA | TRBJ1-4 | TRBV28 | CASSLKQAVVNEKLFF
NA | NA | TRBJ1-1 | TRBV30 | CAWSAGNLGAFF